This T cell receptor beta chain was sequenced for a study of identical twins. Template switching added a universal primer binding site, and final cDNA carried unique molecular identifiers. TCRdb independently ran MiXCR on the 5' RACE reads; one entry per CDR3 protein. The data show 420,000 or so distinct CDR3 sequences, about 18% seen once. This clonotype was counted a few times. CDR1 and CDR2 from the germline V gene are SQVTM and ANQGSEA. This CDR3 comprises 14 residues. Trimming took 4 bases from V and 0 from J, leaving 11 bases between them. Source material: naive T cells sorted from blood. This receptor was taken from a man aged 50 to 59 in good health. The V call is TRBV29-1, the J call TRBJ2-3; D is unresolved. CDR3 sequence: CSVGRTRSTDTQYF. DNA of the CDR3: TGCAGCGTTGGTCGTACCAGGAGCACAGATACGCAGTATTTT.